This TCR beta chain appears in the sequencing data of a study of glioma-infiltrating T cells after dendritic cell vaccination. The J segment lost 2 bases and the V segment lost 1 base, leaving 8 bases of the junction unmatched. CDR3 size: 17 residues. The germline gives CDR1 LGHNA, CDR2 YSLEER. Sequencing was performed with immunoSEQ multiplex PCR; in TCRdb, only in-frame clones are kept and a portion is missing. The sample has about 58,000 clones; about 83% are singletons. The time point was: after dendritic cell vaccination, including at tumor progression/relapse. This material consisted of blood, taken after dendritic cell vaccination. The clonotype comes from a human donor with glioblastoma. The rearrangement joins TRBV4-3 to TRBJ1-3, with 7 bases lining up with TRBD1. The DNA of the CDR3 is TGCGCCAGCAGCCAAGTGTGGCAGGGGGAGACTGGAAACACCATATATTTT. This codes for CASSQVWQGETGNTIYF.